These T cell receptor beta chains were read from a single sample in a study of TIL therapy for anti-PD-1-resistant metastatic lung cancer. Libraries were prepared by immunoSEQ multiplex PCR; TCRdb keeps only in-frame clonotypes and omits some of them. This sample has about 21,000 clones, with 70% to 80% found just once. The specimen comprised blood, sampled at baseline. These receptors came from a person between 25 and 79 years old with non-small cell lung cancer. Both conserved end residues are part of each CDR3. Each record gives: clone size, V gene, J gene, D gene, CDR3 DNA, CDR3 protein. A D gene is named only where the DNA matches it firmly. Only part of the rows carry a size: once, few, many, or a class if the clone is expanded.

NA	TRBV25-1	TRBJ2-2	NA	TGTGCCAGCAGTGAATCTGCCTACACCGGGGAGCTGTTTTTT	CASSESAYTGELFF
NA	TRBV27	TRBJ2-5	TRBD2	TGTGCCAGCCGAAAGGCGGGAGGGTATCTAAAGACCCAGTACTTC	CASRKAGGYLKTQYF
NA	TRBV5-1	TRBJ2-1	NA	TGCGCCAGCAGCTTGGTGGTGGACAGCTACAATGAGCAGTTCTTC	CASSLVVDSYNEQFF
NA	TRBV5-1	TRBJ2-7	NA	TGCGCCAGCAGCCCGGGCGGCATCCGCGGCGCCTACGAGCAGTACTTC	CASSPGGIRGAYEQYF
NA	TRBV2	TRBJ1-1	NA	TGTGCCAGCAGTGTTGGGGACGGCACTGAAGCTTTCTTT	CASSVGDGTEAFF
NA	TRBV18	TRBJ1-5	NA	TGTGCCAGCTCACCATCGGGAGGGAGAGAGCCCCAGCATTTT	CASSPSGGREPQHF
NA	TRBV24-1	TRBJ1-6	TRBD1	TGTGCCACCAGTGATTCGCGACAGGGGGCCAGTTCACCCCTCCACTTT	CATSDSRQGASSPLHF
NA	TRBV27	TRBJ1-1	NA	TGTGCCAGCAGTTTTGGCAGTGAAGCTTTCTTT	CASSFGSEAFF
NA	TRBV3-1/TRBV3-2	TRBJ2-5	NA	TGTGCCAGCAGCCTCTGGGCTCCTTTCTCTGAGACCCAGTACTTC	CASSLWAPFSETQYF
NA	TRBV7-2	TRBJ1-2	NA	TGTGCCAGCAGCTCCAACGGCGGGGCAACTAACTATGGCTACACCTTC	CASSSNGGATNYGYTF
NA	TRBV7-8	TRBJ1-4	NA	TGTGCCAGCAGCCGCGAGCAAACGGGAAAACTGTTTTTT	CASSREQTGKLFF
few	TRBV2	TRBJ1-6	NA	TGTGCCAGCAGTGAAGCCCAGGCCGCAATGGCGGCCCTCCACTTT	CASSEAQAAMAALHF
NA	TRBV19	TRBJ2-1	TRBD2	TGTGCCAGTAGTATGAAAGGACTAGCGGGAGGGCCTAAGTTCTTC	CASSMKGLAGGPKFF
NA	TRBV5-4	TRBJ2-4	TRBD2	TGTGCCAGCAGCTTGGGTGATACGGGGGAGGGAAACATTCAGTACTTC	CASSLGDTGEGNIQYF
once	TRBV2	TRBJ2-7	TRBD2	TGTGCCAGCACCTTACTAGCGGGAGGGCGGTACGAGCAGTACTTC	CASTLLAGGRYEQYF
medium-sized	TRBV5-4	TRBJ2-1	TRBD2	TGTGCCAGCAGCTCCGCTAGCGGCTACAATGAGCAGTTCTTC	CASSSASGYNEQFF
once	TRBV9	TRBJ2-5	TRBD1	TGTGCCAGCAGCCCGAGGACAGGGGCAGGGGAGACCCAGTACTTC	CASSPRTGAGETQYF
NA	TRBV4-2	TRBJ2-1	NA	TGTGCCAGCAGCCAAGCGGGTAACAATGAGCAGTTCTTC	CASSQAGNNEQFF
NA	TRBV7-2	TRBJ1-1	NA	TGTGCCAGCAGCTTAGGGAACTCAAACACTGAAGCTTTCTTT	CASSLGNSNTEAFF
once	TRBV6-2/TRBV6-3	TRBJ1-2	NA	TGTGCCAGCAACCCTTGGGGCAGTTCTAACTATGGCTACACCTTC	CASNPWGSSNYGYTF
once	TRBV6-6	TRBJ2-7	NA	TGTGCCAGCCGAGAGGGTTCCCACGAGCAGTACTTC	CASREGSHEQYF
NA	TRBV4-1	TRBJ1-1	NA	TGCGCCAGCAGCCAAGGCGGGATATTTGGGGGTATGAACACTGAAGCTTTCTTT	CASSQGGIFGGMNTEAFF
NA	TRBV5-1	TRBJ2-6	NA	TGCGCCAGCGGCCCCCGCGCCTCTGGGGCCAACGTCCTGACTTTC	CASGPRASGANVLTF
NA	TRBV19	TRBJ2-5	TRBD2	TGTGCCAGTAGTTCAGCGGGGGGGACGGAGACCCAGTACTTC	CASSSAGGTETQYF
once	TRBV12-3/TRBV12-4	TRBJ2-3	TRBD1	TGTGCCAGTACTGCAGGGGGCGCAGATACGCAGTATTTT	CASTAGGADTQYF
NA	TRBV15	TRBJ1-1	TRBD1	TGTGCCACCAGCAGGGACTTGGACAGGGAACTCCTAGGAGCTTTCTTT	CATSRDLDRELLGAFF
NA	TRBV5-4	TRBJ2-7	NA	TGTGCCAGCAGCTTGGGAATGGGGGCGTACTACGAGCAGTACTTC	CASSLGMGAYYEQYF
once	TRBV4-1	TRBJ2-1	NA	TGCGCCAGCAGCCAAGAGGGGCGAAACAATTACAATGAGCAGTTCTTC	CASSQEGRNNYNEQFF
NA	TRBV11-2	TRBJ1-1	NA	TGTGCCAGCAAACGCCCAAGGGTAAGCGAGAACACTGAAGCTTTCTTT	CASKRPRVSENTEAFF
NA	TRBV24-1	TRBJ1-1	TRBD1	TGTGCCACCAGTGACTCTAGGCAGGGGGGCACTGAAGCTTTCTTT	CATSDSRQGGTEAFF
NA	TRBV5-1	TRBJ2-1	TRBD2	TGCGCCAGCAGCTTCACTCAGTCTAGCGGATCTTACAATGAGCAGTTCTTC	CASSFTQSSGSYNEQFF
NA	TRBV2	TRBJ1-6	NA	TGTGCCAGCAGTGGATTTCACAATCCGGCGGATTCACCCCTCCACTTT	CASSGFHNPADSPLHF
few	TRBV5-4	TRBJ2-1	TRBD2	TGTGCCAGCCAATCCGGGGGGTCCGTAAATGAGCAGTTCTTC	CASQSGGSVNEQFF
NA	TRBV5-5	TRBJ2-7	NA	TGTGCCAGCAGCTTGTCGGGACAAATCTGGGGCTACGAGCAGTACTTC	CASSLSGQIWGYEQYF
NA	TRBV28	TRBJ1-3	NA	TGTGCCAGCAGCTGGGGACAAGGAAACACCATATATTTT	CASSWGQGNTIYF
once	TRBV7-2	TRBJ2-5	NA	TGTGCCAGCAGCTTCGGGTCGCCGGAGACCCAGTACTTC	CASSFGSPETQYF
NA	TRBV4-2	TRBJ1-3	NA	TGTGCCAGCAGCCAAGATTCAGGGTCGTGGGGTGGAAACACCATATATTTT	CASSQDSGSWGGNTIYF
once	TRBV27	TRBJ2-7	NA	NA	CASSSSNSYEQYF
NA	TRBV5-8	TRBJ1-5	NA	TGTGCCAGCAGCTCGCGCCCGGGTCAGCCCCAGCATTTT	CASSSRPGQPQHF
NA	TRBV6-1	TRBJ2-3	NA	TGTGCCAGCAGTGAACTCTGGGCAGATACGCAGTATTTT	CASSELWADTQYF
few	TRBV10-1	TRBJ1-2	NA	TGCGCCAGCAGTGAACAGGGCCTCCCCGGGGGCTACACCTTC	CASSEQGLPGGYTF
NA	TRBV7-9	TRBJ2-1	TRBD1	TGTGCCAGCAGCTTCGCAGGGGGTCATGAGCAGTTCTTC	CASSFAGGHEQFF
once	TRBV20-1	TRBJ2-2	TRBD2	TGCAGTGCTAGTCCCTTCCAGCGGGGGAACACCGGGGAGCTGTTTTTT	CSASPFQRGNTGELFF
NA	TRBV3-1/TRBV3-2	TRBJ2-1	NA	TGTGCCAGCAGCCAATTCTTGGGCAATGAGCAGTTCTTC	CASSQFLGNEQFF
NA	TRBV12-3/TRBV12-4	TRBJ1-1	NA	TGTGCCAGCAGTTCCCGATATCCAGGCTCCAGCCTCTTT	CASSSRYPGSSLF
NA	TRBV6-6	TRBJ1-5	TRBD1	TGTGCCAGCAGATCTCTACGGGACAGGGGGAATCAGCCCCAGCATTTT	CASRSLRDRGNQPQHF
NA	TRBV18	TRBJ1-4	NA	TGTGCCAGCTCAAGACAACAGGGATTGGGGGAAAAACTGTTTTTT	CASSRQQGLGEKLFF
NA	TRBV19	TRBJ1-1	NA	TGTGCCAGTAGTGATCGGACGGGGACTGAAGCTTTCTTT	CASSDRTGTEAFF
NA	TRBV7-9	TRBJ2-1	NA	TGTGCCAGCAGCTTAGATGTTAGGGGCGATGAGCAGTTCTTC	CASSLDVRGDEQFF
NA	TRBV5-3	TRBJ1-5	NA	TGTGCCAGAAGCTTGTTGGGTTGGAGGATGAGCAATCAGCCCCAGCATTTT	CARSLLGWRMSNQPQHF